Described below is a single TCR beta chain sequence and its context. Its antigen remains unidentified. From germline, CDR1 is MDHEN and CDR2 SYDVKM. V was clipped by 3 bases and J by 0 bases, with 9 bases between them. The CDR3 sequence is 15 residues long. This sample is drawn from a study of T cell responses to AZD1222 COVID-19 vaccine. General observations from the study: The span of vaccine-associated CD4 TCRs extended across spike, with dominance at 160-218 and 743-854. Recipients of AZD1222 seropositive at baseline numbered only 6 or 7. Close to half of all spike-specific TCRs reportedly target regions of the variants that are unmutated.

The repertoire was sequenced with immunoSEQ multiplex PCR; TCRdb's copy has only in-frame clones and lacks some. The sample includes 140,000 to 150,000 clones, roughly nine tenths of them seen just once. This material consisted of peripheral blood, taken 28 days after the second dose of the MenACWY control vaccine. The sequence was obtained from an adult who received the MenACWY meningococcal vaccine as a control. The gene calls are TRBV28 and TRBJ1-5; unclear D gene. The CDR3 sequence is CASSLVGVSNQPQHF. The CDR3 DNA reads TGTGCCAGCAGTTTGGTTGGGGTTAGCAATCAGCCCCAGCATTTT.